This T cell receptor (beta chain) appears in the sequencing data of a study of T cells in localized non-small cell lung cancer. The germline V gene has CDR1 WSHSY and CDR2 SAAADI. V was clipped by 3 bases and J by 4 bases, with 9 bases between them. The CDR3 has 13 residues. Data came from immunoSEQ multiplex PCR; TCRdb stores just in-frame clones and leaves some out. The data show 15,000 or so clones, about 80% seen once. The sequence was collected from a female donor over 55 with stage I squamous cell lung carcinoma. The chain uses TRBV10-2 and TRBJ1-2; D is uncertain. Sequences were derived from peripheral blood, sampled before any cancer treatment. CDR3 coding DNA: TGCGCCAGCAGTGACCCTAGTAGCTATGGCTACACCTTC. This sequence encodes CASSDPSSYGYTF.